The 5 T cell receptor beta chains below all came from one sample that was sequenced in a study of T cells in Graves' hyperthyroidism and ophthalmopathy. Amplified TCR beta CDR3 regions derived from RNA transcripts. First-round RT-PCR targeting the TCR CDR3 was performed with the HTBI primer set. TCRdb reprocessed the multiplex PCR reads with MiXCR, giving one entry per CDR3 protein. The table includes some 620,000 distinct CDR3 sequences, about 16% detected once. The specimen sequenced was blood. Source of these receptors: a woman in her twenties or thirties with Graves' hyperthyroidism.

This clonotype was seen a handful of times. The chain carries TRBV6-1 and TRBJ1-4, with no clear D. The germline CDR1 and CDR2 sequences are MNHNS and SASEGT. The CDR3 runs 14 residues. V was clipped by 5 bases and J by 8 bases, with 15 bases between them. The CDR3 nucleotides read TGTGCCAGCAGTCCAGGAGCTCACGGCGAAAAACTGTTTTTT. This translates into CASSPGAHGEKLFF.

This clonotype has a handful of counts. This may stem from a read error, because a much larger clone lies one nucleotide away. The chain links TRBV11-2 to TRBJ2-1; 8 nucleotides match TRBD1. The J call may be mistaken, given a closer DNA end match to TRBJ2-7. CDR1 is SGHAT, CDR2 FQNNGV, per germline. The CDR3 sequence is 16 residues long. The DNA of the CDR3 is TGTGCCAGCAGCCTGAACCAGGGGGCTGGGTACAATGAGCAGTACTTC. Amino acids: CASSLNQGAGYNEQYF.

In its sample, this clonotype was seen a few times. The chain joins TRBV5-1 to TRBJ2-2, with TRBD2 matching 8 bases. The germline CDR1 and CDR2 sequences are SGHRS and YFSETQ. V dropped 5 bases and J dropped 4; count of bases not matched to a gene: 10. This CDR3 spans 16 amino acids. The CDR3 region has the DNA TGCGCCAGCAGTGAGGCCCGGACTAGCAGCACCGGGGAGCTGTTTTTT. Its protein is CASSEARTSSTGELFF.

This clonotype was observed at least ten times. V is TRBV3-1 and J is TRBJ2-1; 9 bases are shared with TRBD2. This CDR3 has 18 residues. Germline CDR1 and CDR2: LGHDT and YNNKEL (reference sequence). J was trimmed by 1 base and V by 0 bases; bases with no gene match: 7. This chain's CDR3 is CASSQDQPGLASYNEQFF. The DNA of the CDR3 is TGTGCCAGCAGCCAAGATCAACCGGGACTAGCTTCCTACAATGAGCAGTTCTTC.

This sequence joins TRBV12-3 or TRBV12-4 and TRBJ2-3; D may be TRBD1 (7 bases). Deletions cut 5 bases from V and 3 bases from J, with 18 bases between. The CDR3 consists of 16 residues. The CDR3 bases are TGTGCCAGCAGTCCCCAGGGGGGTGGTTTGACAGATACGCAGTATTTT. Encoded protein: CASSPQGGGLTDTQYF.